The rows below give T cell receptor beta chains drawn from one sample of a study of beta chain features in type 1 diabetes. Clones were sequenced by immunoSEQ multiplex PCR, and TCRdb holds only the in-frame ones, with some missing. Among 500,000 to 800,000 clones listed, about an eighth were seen once. The material sequenced was naive CD4+ T cells from blood. These TCRs come from a man aged 25-45 years with type 1 diabetes. The conserved cysteine and the conserved F or W are not part of the CDR3 here. The D gene is left open where the match is weak.

V gene	J gene	CDR3 length	D gene	CDR3 protein
TRBV29-1	TRBJ1-4	11	.	SVGRDLNEKLF
TRBV7-9	TRBJ2-4	15	.	ASSLLGQALAKNIQY
TRBV11-2	TRBJ2-7	13	.	ASSALLAGSYEQY
TRBV2	TRBJ1-6	11	.	ASIPGIYSPLH
TRBV7-9	TRBJ1-2	11	TRBD1	ASSPQGADGYT
TRBV9	TRBJ2-2	11	.	ASRQTNTGELF
TRBV28	TRBJ2-2	11	.	ASLRENTGELF
TRBV6-5	TRBJ2-5	12	TRBD1	ASRGDRRRETQY
TRBV28	TRBJ2-5	14	.	ATLRQLRGAQETQY
TRBV30	TRBJ1-3	10	.	AWKQAGNTIY
TRBV30	TRBJ2-3	14	.	AWSVVRGLRTDTQY
TRBV7-8	TRBJ1-1	11	.	ASSLGRNTEAF
TRBV28	TRBJ2-7	10	.	ASRRVSYEQY
TRBV29-1	TRBJ1-2	10	.	SSYLDSRGYT
TRBV7-8	TRBJ2-5	12	.	ASAPAHGQETQY
TRBV11-2	TRBJ1-6	12	TRBD1	ASSYRGLDSPLH
TRBV7-9	TRBJ2-7	13	.	ASSSVKGLPYEQY
TRBV21-1	TRBJ1-2	11	.	ASSGYSAQGYT
TRBV19	TRBJ2-7	11	.	ASARDMTYEQY
TRBV9	TRBJ2-1	13	.	ASSLIGGSYNEQF
TRBV5-1	TRBJ2-7	12	.	ASSLTGNSYEQY
TRBV2	TRBJ2-3	12	TRBD1	ASRPTGGRDTQY
TRBV2	TRBJ1-2	13	.	ASVRGIRDGAGYT
TRBV6-6	TRBJ1-2	13	TRBD1	ASSYTDRAIYGYT
TRBV5-4	TRBJ1-2	10	.	ASSRDDYGYT
TRBV19	TRBJ1-2	10	.	ASSGAGYGYT
TRBV30	TRBJ2-5	9	.	AWTSEETQY
TRBV28	TRBJ2-7	12	.	AISTGALNYEQY
TRBV27	TRBJ1-2	13	TRBD1	ASSIQGQWNYGYT
TRBV29-1	TRBJ1-1	11	TRBD1	SVESGQGAEAF
TRBV5-1	TRBJ2-2	13	TRBD1	ASSQGQTNTGELF
TRBV7-2	TRBJ1-4	13	.	ASSSGQNFNEKLF
TRBV14	TRBJ2-1	10	.	ASSQDGDRAF
TRBV7-6	TRBJ2-4	13	.	ASSLGTGAKNIQY
TRBV6-5	TRBJ2-1	14	TRBD2	ASSYQSGGLGDEQF
TRBV28	TRBJ1-2	12	TRBD1	ASSPGQGSAGYT
TRBV2	TRBJ1-2	7	.	AGTGGYT